The 29 T cell receptor beta chains listed next were all sequenced from one sample in a study of cytomegalovirus exposure and HLA in healthy donors. The PCR contained 60 Vbeta and 13 Jbeta primers. The protocol was immunoSEQ multiplex PCR, while the TCRdb copy is restricted to in-frame clones and leaves out a portion. The table has approximately 120,000 clones, 69% seen once. The sequenced sample was PBMCs. All receptors derive from an older woman in good health and CMV-seropositive.

The sample holds a few counts of this clone. This chain links TRBV6-6 with TRBJ2-1, with TRBD1 as a possible D gene (5 bases). The V end lost 10 bases, the J end lost 0 bases, and 10 bases lay between the germline ends. The CDR3 is 13 amino acids. CDR1 is MNHNY and CDR2 is SVGAGI in the germline V gene (reference sequence). CDR3 bases: TGTGCCATAGGGGTTAGCTCCTACAATGAGCAGTTCTTC. It yields the protein CAIGVSSYNEQFF.

The V and J genes are TRBV29-1 and TRBJ2-3; 10 nucleotides align to TRBD2. Germline CDR1 is SQVTM and CDR2 is ANQGSEA. V trimming: 0 bases; J trimming: 5 bases; junction bases outside the gene matches: 11. This CDR3 comprises 17 residues. The CDR3 spells CSVEDWASGGIIDTQYF. CDR3 DNA: TGCAGCGTTGAAGATTGGGCTAGCGGGGGTATTATAGATACGCAGTATTTT.

The table lists this clone with a few counts. The rearrangement joins TRBV6-6 to TRBJ1-2; 7 bases line up with TRBD1. The V and J ends lost 4 bases and 4 bases, in that order; junction bases with no gene match: 9. CDR3 length: 15 residues. Germline V gives CDR1 MNHNY, CDR2 SVGAGI (reference sequence). The CDR3 bases are TGTGCCAGCAGTTCGCCTACAGGGGTAACCTATGGCTACACCTTC. This gives the protein CASSSPTGVTYGYTF.

This clone has only a few counts. The chain is built from TRBV7-2 and TRBJ2-5, with D unresolved. Germline V gene data show CDR1 as SGHTA and CDR2 as FQGNSA. The CDR3 runs to 12 residues. Trimming took off 2 bases at V and 4 bases at J, with 5 bases between the two ends. CDR3 bases: TGTGCCAGCAGCTTACACGGAGAGACCCAGTACTTC. Protein product: CASSLHGETQYF. The entire variable domain, with the rest obtained from reference TRBV7-2 and TRBJ2-5, is as follows: GAGVSQSPSNKVTEKGKDVELRCDPISGHTALYWYRQSLGQGLEFLIYFQGNSAPDKSGLPSDRFSAERTGGSVSTLTIQRTQQEDSAVYLCASSLHGETQYFGPGTRLLVL.

This chain links TRBV27 with TRBJ2-3, with unresolved D. V dropped 6 bases and J dropped 0 bases, with 7 bases sitting between them. Germline values: CDR1 MNHEY, CDR2 SMNVEV (reference sequence). CDR3 length equals 13 residues. The chain's CDR3 is CASRRESTDTQYF. CDR3 coding DNA: TGTGCCAGCAGGCGCGAGAGCACAGATACGCAGTATTTT.

This clone was seen just once. The chain is built from TRBV28 and TRBJ1-1, with a tentative D call TRBD1 (5 bases). Trimming took 7 bases from V and 4 from J, leaving 19 bases between them. The CDR3 consists of 15 residues. Germline CDR1 reads MDHEN; CDR2 reads SYDVKM. The CDR3: CASTKSQGYTTEAFF. The CDR3 bases are TGTGCCAGCACTAAATCCCAGGGTTATACCACTGAAGCTTTCTTT.

The chain carries TRBV5-6 and TRBJ1-3; D is perhaps TRBD1 (6 bases). CDR1 SGHDT and CDR2 YYEEEE come from the germline V gene. There are 15 residues in the CDR3. V lost 3 bases and J 0 bases, leaving 10 bases between the germline ends. The CDR3 loop reads CASSSTGISGNTIYF. The CDR3 DNA is TGTGCCAGCAGCTCCACAGGGATCTCTGGAAACACCATATATTTT.

Only a few counts were recorded for this clone. The chain is built from TRBV7-8 and TRBJ1-3; 10 bases match TRBD1. The CDR3 contains 16 residues. The V gene end was trimmed by 4 bases and the J gene end by 3 bases; junction bases not matched to a gene: 6. Germline lookup yields CDR1 SGHVS and CDR2 FQNEAQ. In DNA form, the CDR3 reads TGTGCCAGCAGCTCTGGACAGGGGGTTAGTGGAAACACCATATATTTT. It specifies CASSSGQGVSGNTIYF.

The rearrangement joins TRBV29-1 to TRBJ2-5, with 12 bases matching TRBD2. The CDR3 spans 18 residues. The germline CDR1 and CDR2 sequences are SQVTM and ANQGSEA. Trimming at V came to 5 bases and at J to 3 bases, leaving 16 bases not matched to a gene. CDR3 nucleotides: TGCAGCGTTCTACCCGGACCCCTAGCGGGGGGGTTAAAAGAGACCCAGTACTTC. Translation: CSVLPGPLAGGLKETQYF.

In this sample, this clone turned up a few times. A read error likely explains this, since a far larger clone differs by one base. The V and J genes are TRBV30 and TRBJ2-5; no definite D call. The germline CDR1 and CDR2 sequences are GTSNPN and SVGIG (reference sequence). This CDR3 region has 13 residues. The ends were cut back, 0 bases at V and 4 bases at J, with 9 bases in the middle. Written as DNA, the CDR3 is TGTGCCTGGAGTGTCGAGGATCGAGAGACCCAGTACTTC. As protein: CAWSVEDRETQYF.

The table lists this clone with a few counts. The chain employs TRBV2 and TRBJ2-3, with TRBD2 matching 8 bases. Germline CDR1 and CDR2: SNHLY and FYNNEI. V lost 5 bases to trimming and J lost 0 bases; unmatched junction nucleotides: 13. There are 18 residues in the CDR3. The CDR3 here is CASSRLPLAGQSTDTQYF. The DNA for the CDR3 is TGTGCCAGCAGTAGATTACCATTAGCGGGGCAGAGCACAGATACGCAGTATTTT.

The gene calls are TRBV4-1 and TRBJ2-7; TRBD1 agrees at 12 bases. This CDR3 region has 14 residues. V gave up 3 bases and J gave up 6 bases; unmatched junction bases: 3. Germline V gene lookup returns CDR1 MGHRA and CDR2 YSYEKL. This CDR3 reads CASSQGQGASEQYF. CDR3 DNA sequence: TGCGCCAGCAGCCAGGGACAGGGGGCGAGCGAGCAGTACTTC.

The rearrangement joins TRBV10-2 to TRBJ2-7, with D hard to call. CDR1 is WSHSY, CDR2 SAAADI, per germline. V lost 7 bases and J 5 bases, leaving 21 bases between the germline ends. The length of the CDR3 is 15 residues. CDR3 DNA: TGCGCCAGCATAAAGACTGGATCCTCCGGCGACGAGCAGTACTTC. The encoded protein is CASIKTGSSGDEQYF.

This clone was recorded only once. The chain combines TRBV4-2 with TRBJ1-5; no firm D call. CDR1 is LGHNA, CDR2 YNFKEQ, per germline. V lost 0 bases and J 8 bases, leaving 8 bases between the germline ends. The CDR3 has 13 residues. The CDR3 reads CASSQDYTEPQHF. DNA for the CDR3: TGTGCCAGCAGCCAAGACTACACAGAGCCCCAGCATTTT.

This chain uses TRBV7-2 with TRBJ2-1; 9 positions match TRBD2. Germline trimming cut 5 bases from V and 9 bases from J; bases unmatched to any gene: 8. Germline values: CDR1 SGHTA, CDR2 FQGNSA. This CDR3 is 14 amino acids long. In DNA, the CDR3 is TGTGCCAGCAGCCCTACCAGACTAGCGGCTGAGCAGTTCTTC. This sequence encodes CASSPTRLAAEQFF.

The chain combines TRBV5-1 with TRBJ2-7; 8 bases line up with TRBD1. CDR1 and CDR2 from the germline V gene are SGHRS and YFSETQ. J gave up 3 bases and V 4 bases, and 6 bases lay outside the gene matches. This CDR3 is built from 14 residues. CDR3: CASSHGQGNYEQYF. CDR3 bases: TGCGCCAGCAGCCATGGACAGGGAAACTACGAGCAGTACTTC.

The chain links TRBV29-1 to TRBJ2-6, with TRBD2 matching 8 bases. Germline-derived CDR1 and CDR2 are SQVTM and ANQGSEA. Trimming removed 4 bases from V and 0 bases from J; junction bases left unmatched: 8. CDR3 length equals 17 residues. The CDR3 here is CSVAVGRGVSGANVLTF. CDR3 sequence (DNA): TGCAGCGTTGCCGTTGGGCGGGGGGTCTCTGGGGCCAACGTCCTGACTTTC.

This rearrangement joins TRBV5-5 to TRBJ1-4; D is ambiguous. Germline V gives CDR1 SGHKS, CDR2 YYEKEE (reference sequence). The CDR3 spans 14 residues. Trimming removed 0 bases at V and 4 bases at J, with 7 bases between. The CDR3 loop reads CASSLVRNNEKLFF. The CDR3 DNA is TGTGCCAGCAGCTTGGTGAGGAATAATGAAAAACTGTTTTTT.

The chain employs TRBV5-1 and TRBJ2-7, with 14 nucleotides matching TRBD2. The germline V gene has CDR1 SGHRS and CDR2 YFSETQ. This CDR3 is built from 14 residues. V dropped 3 bases and J dropped 7; count of bases not matched to a gene: 3. The CDR3 here is CASSSGTSGGEQYF. For the CDR3, the DNA is TGCGCCAGCAGCTCCGGGACTAGCGGGGGAGAGCAGTACTTC.

This clone has a handful of counts. The chain couples TRBV11-2 to TRBJ2-1; 11 nucleotides line up with TRBD2. This CDR3 has 15 residues. Germline V gene data show CDR1 as SGHAT and CDR2 as FQNNGV. The V and J ends lost 2 bases and 6 bases, in that order; junction bases with no gene match: 3. The DNA for the CDR3 is TGTGCCAGCAGCTTATTACTAGCGGGGGTCAATGAGCAGTTCTTC. This encodes CASSLLLAGVNEQFF.

A few counts support this clone. CDR3 bases: TGTGCCAGCAGTCTGACTGGTCTTGAAGCTTTCTTT. Protein sequence: CASSLTGLEAFF. The V call is TRBV25-1, the J call TRBJ1-1; D unresolved. This CDR3 spans 12 amino acids. With 5 bases removed from V and 7 bases from J, the gap between germline ends came to 11 bases. In germline, CDR1 is MGHDK, CDR2 SYGVNS. The full variable domain, in which reference TRBV25-1 and TRBJ1-1 provide the parts outside the CDR3, is EADIYQTPRYLVIGTGKKITLECSQTMGHDKMYWYQQDPGMELHLIHYSYGVNSTEKGDLSSESTVSRIRTEHFPLTLESARPSHTSQYLCASSLTGLEAFFGQGTRLTVV.

CDR3 loop: CASGRGLDNQPQHF. The CDR3, as DNA: TGTGCCAGCGGCAGGGGGCTTGACAATCAGCCCCAGCATTTT. This chain joins TRBV28 and TRBJ1-5; TRBD1 matches at 8 bases. The CDR3 is 14 amino acids. Germline lookup yields CDR1 MDHEN and CDR2 SYDVKM. The V gene end was trimmed by 8 bases and the J gene end by 3 bases; junction bases not matched to a gene: 6. Looking up the rest from reference TRBV28 and TRBJ1-5 gives the full variable domain: DVKVTQSSRYLVKRTGEKVFLECVQDMDHENMFWYRQDPGLGLRLIYFSYDVKMKEKGDIPEGYSVSREKKERFSLILESASTNQTSMYLCASGRGLDNQPQHFGDGTRLSIL.

CDR3 region: CASARLAGGPGTDTQYF. CDR3 bases: TGTGCCAGCGCGAGACTAGCGGGGGGGCCTGGCACAGATACGCAGTATTTT. This chain links TRBV7-2 with TRBJ2-3; TRBD2 matches 14 bases. Germline CDR1 SGHTA, CDR2 FQGNSA. The CDR3 extends over 17 amino acids. V lost 8 bases, J lost 1 base, and 8 bases stayed unmatched.

The rearrangement links TRBV7-8 to TRBJ2-7, with 7 nucleotides matching TRBD1. Germline V CDR1 and CDR2: SGHVS, FQNEAQ. The V and J ends lost 0 bases and 2 bases, in that order; junction bases with no gene match: 1. This CDR3 comprises 14 residues. The CDR3 loop is CASSLAGGPYEQYF. The CDR3 bases are TGTGCCAGCAGCTTAGCAGGGGGCCCCTACGAGCAGTACTTC.

The chain links TRBV27 to TRBJ1-1; possibly TRBD1 for D (6 bases). The CDR3 totals 11 residues. The ends were cut back, 8 bases at V and 10 bases at J, with 14 bases in the middle. In germline, CDR1 is MNHEY, CDR2 SMNVEV (reference sequence). The CDR3 DNA reads TGTGCCAGCCATCGTGGGGGCGGAGCTTTCTTT. Protein product: CASHRGGGAFF.

The chain combines TRBV19 with TRBJ1-5; D not certain. V lost 7 bases to trimming and J lost 4 bases, with 17 bases between them. The CDR3 covers 15 residues. Looked up from germline, CDR1 is LNHDA and CDR2 is SQIVND (reference sequence). The CDR3 coding sequence is TGTGCCAGTACCATAGGTCCAGGTCTTAATCAGCCCCAGCATTTT. As protein: CASTIGPGLNQPQHF.

V and J are TRBV30 and TRBJ1-1; D is unclear. The CDR3 has 13 residues. V shed 2 bases and J shed 4 bases, with 11 bases lying between them. Germline assignment: CDR1 GTSNPN and CDR2 SVGIG (reference sequence). The CDR3 DNA reads TGTGCCTGGAGTAAAAGGAGCCGCACTGAAGCTTTCTTT. Its protein product is CAWSKRSRTEAFF.

Regarding this clone: Other nucleotide sequences from this sample produce the same CDR3. DNA for the CDR3: TGCGCCAGCAGCCAAGTGTCGGGCGGGGGGGGTTACACCGGGGAGCTGTTTTTT. It specifies CASSQVSGGGGYTGELFF. The chain employs TRBV4-3 and TRBJ2-2, with 9 bases aligning to TRBD2. CDR3 length: 18 amino acids. Germline assignment: CDR1 LGHNA and CDR2 YSLEER. Trimming took 1 base from V and 3 from J; bases not matched to a gene: 9.

The chain is built from TRBV6-6 and TRBJ2-1, with 9 bases that match TRBD2. V lost 8 bases, J lost 3 bases, and 5 bases stayed unmatched. The CDR3 is 14 residues long. CDR1 and CDR2 (germline): MNHNY, SVGAGI (reference sequence). CDR3 region: CASRLAGNYNEQFF. CDR3 bases: TGTGCCAGCCGGCTAGCGGGAAACTACAATGAGCAGTTCTTC.